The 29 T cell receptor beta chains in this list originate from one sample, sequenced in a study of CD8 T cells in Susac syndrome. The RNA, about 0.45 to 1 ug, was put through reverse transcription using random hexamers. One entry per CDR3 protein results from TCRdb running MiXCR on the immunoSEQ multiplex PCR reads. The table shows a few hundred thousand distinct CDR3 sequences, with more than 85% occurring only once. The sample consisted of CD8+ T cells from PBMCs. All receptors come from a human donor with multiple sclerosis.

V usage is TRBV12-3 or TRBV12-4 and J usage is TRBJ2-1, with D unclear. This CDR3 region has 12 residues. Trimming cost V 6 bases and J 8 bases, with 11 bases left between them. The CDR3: CASSTSRHEQFF. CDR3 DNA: TGTGCCAGCAGCACCTCCAGGCATGAGCAGTTCTTC.

CDR3 nucleotide sequence: TGTGCCAGCAGTTTTAAGGGAGACGGGGAGCTGTTTTTT. This codes for CASSFKGDGELFF. J is TRBJ2-2 and V is TRBV27; possibly TRBD2 for D (5 bases). Germline V CDR1 and CDR2: MNHEY, SMNVEV (reference sequence). This CDR3 has 13 residues. Trimming cost V 3 bases and J 7 bases, with 9 bases left between them.

The CDR3 protein is CASSQPIAGEFGIQYF. The CDR3 DNA reads TGCGCCAGCAGCCAACCCATAGCGGGAGAGTTTGGCATTCAGTACTTC. This rearrangement joins TRBV4-1 to TRBJ2-4; 9 nucleotides agree with TRBD2. The germline V gene encodes CDR1 MGHRA and CDR2 YSYEKL. V dropped 2 bases and J dropped 9; count of bases not matched to a gene: 11. CDR3 length: 16 residues.

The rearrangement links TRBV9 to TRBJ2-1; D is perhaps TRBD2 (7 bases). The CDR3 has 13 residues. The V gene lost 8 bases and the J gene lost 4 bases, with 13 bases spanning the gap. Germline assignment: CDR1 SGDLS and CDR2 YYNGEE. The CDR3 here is CASAGAQYNEQFF. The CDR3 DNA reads TGTGCCAGTGCGGGGGCCCAATACAATGAGCAGTTCTTC.

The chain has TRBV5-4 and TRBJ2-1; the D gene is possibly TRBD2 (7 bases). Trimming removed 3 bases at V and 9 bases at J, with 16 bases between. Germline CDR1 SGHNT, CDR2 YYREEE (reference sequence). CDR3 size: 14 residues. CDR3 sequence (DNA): TGTGCCAGCAGCTCTACGGGGGGCCAGAGTGAGCAGTTCTTC. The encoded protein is CASSSTGGQSEQFF.

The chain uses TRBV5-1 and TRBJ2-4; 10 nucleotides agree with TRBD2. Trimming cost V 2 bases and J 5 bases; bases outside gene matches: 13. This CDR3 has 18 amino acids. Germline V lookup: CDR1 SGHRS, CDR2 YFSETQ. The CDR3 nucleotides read TGCGCCAGCAGCTTACTAGGGCTAGCGGGAGTCGACGAAAACATTCAGTACTTC. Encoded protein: CASSLLGLAGVDENIQYF. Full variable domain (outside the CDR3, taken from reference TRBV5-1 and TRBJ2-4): KAGVTQTPRYLIKTRGQQVTLSCSPISGHRSVSWYQQTPGQGLQFLFEYFSETQRNKGNFPGRFSGRQFSNSRSEMNVSTLELGDSALYLCASSLLGLAGVDENIQYFGAGTRLSVL.

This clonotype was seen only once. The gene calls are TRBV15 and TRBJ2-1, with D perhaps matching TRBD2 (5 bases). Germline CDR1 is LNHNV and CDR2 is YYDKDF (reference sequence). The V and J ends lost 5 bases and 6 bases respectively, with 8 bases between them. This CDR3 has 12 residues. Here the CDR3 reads CATSPGGNEQFF. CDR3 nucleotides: TGTGCCACCAGCCCCGGAGGCAATGAGCAGTTCTTC.

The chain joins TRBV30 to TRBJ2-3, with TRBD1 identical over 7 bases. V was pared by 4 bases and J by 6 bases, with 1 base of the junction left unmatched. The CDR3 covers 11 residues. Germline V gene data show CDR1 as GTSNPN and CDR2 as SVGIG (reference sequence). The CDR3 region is CAWIRGDTQYF. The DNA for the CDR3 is TGTGCCTGGATCAGGGGGGATACGCAGTATTTT.

The CDR3 DNA reads TGTGCCAGCAGCGGATCAGGGTTACTTGGCTACACCTTC. This gives the protein CASSGSGLLGYTF. The gene calls are TRBV27 and TRBJ1-2; TRBD1 might be the D (5 bases). CDR3 length equals 13 residues. CDR1 and CDR2 (germline): MNHEY, SMNVEV (reference sequence). V lost 6 bases and J lost 7, with 15 bases in between.

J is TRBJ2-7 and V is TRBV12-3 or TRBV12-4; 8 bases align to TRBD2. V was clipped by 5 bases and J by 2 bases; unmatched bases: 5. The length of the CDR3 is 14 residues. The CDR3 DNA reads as TGTGCCAGCAGTCCTAGCGGGCCTACCTACGAGCAGTACTTC. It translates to CASSPSGPTYEQYF.

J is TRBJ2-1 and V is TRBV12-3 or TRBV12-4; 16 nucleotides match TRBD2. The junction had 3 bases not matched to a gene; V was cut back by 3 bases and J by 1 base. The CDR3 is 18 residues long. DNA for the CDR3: TGTGCCAGCAGTTTGGGACTAGCGGGAGGGGGTTCCTACAATGAGCAGTTCTTC. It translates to CASSLGLAGGGSYNEQFF.

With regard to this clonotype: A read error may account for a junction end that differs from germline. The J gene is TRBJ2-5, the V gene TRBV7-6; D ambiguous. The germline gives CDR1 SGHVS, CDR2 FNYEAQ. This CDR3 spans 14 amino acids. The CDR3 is CTSSSLDLKETQYF. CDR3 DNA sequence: TGTACCAGCAGCTCCCTTGACCTAAAAGAGACCCAGTACTTC.

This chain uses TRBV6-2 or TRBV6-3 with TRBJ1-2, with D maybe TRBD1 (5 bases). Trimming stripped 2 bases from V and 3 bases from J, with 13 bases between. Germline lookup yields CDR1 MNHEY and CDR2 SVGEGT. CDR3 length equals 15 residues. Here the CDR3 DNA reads TGTGCCAGCAGTTACACAACTCGAGGGGACTATGGCTACACCTTC. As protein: CASSYTTRGDYGYTF.

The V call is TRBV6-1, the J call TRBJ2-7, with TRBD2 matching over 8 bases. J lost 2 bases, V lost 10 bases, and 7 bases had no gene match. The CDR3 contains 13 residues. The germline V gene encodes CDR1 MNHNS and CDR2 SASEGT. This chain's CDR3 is CATLLAAAYEQYF. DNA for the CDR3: TGTGCCACCTTACTAGCGGCCGCCTACGAGCAGTACTTC.

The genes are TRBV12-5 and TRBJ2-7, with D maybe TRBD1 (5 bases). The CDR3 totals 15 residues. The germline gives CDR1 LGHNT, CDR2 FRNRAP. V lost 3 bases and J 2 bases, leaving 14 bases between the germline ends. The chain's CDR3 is CASGLMGGRAYEQYF. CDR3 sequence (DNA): TGTGCTAGTGGTTTAATGGGTGGCAGGGCCTACGAGCAGTACTTC.

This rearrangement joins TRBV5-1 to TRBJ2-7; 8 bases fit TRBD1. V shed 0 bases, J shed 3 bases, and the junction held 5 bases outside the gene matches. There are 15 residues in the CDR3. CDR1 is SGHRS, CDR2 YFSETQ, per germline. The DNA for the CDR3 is TGCGCCAGCAGCTTGGGGCCGGACAGGGTCTACGAGCAGTACTTC. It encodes CASSLGPDRVYEQYF.

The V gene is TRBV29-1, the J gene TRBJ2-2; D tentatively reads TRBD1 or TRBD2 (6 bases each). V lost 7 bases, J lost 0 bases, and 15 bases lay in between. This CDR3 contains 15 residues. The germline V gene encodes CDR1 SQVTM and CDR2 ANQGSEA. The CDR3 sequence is CSAPLGGTNTGELFF. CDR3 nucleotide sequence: TGCAGCGCCCCCCTGGGGGGCACGAACACCGGGGAGCTGTTTTTT.

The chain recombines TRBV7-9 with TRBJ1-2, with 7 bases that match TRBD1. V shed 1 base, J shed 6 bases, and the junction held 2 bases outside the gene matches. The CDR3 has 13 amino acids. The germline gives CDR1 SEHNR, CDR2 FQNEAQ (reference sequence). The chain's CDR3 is CASSLVTGDGYTF. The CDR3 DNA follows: TGTGCCAGCAGCTTAGTCACAGGGGATGGCTACACCTTC.

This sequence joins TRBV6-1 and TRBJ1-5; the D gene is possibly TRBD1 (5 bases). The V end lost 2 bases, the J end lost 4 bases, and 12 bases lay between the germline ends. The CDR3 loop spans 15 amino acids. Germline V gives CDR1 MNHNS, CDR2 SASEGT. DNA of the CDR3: TGTGCCAGCAGTGAATCCGCCCAGGGAAATCAGCCCCAGCATTTT. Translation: CASSESAQGNQPQHF.

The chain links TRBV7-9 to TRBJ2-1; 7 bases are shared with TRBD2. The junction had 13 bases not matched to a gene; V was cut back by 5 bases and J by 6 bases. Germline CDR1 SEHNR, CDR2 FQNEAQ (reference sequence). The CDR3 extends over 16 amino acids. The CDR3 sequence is CASSPLGGVIGNEQFF. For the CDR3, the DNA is TGTGCCAGCAGCCCCCTGGGGGGGGTAATAGGCAATGAGCAGTTCTTC.

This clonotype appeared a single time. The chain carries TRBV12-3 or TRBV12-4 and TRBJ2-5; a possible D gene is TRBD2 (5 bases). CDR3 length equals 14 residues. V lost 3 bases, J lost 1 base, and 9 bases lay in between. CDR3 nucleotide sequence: TGTGCCAGCAGTTTCGGACTTTCCCAAGAGACCCAGTACTTC. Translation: CASSFGLSQETQYF.

For the CDR3, the DNA is TGTGCCAGCAGTACGTTACAATCAGGGCCCATATACGAGCAGTACTTC. It is translated as CASSTLQSGPIYEQYF. V gene TRBV2 combines with J gene TRBJ2-7, with D possibly being TRBD1 (5 bases). Germline CDR1 and CDR2: SNHLY and FYNNEI. The CDR3 is 16 residues long. The V gene lost 5 bases and the J gene lost 4 bases, with 21 bases spanning the gap. The full variable domain, rest sourced from reference TRBV2 and TRBJ2-7, is EPEVTQTPSHQVTQMGQEVILRCVPISNHLYFYWYRQILGQKVEFLVSFYNNEISEKSEIFDDQFSVERPDGSNFTLKIRSTKLEDSAMYFCASSTLQSGPIYEQYFGPGTRLTVT.

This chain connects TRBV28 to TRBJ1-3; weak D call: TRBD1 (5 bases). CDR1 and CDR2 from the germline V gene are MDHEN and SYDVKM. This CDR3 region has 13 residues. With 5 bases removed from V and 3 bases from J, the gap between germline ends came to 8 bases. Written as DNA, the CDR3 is TGTGCCAGCAGTCCCGACAGTGGAAACACCATATATTTT. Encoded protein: CASSPDSGNTIYF.

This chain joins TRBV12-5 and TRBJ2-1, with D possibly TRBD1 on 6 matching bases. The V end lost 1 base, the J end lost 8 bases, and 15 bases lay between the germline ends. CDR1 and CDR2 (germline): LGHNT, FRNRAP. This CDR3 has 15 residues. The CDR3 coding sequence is TGTGCTAGTGGTTTGGCACGGCTAGGGGGATATGAGCAGTTCTTC. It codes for CASGLARLGGYEQFF.

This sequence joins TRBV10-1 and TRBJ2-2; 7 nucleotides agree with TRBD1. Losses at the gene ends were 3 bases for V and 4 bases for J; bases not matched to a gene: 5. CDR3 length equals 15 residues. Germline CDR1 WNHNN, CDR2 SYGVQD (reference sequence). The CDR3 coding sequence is TGCGCCAGCAGTGACAACAGGGGATCCACCGGGGAGCTGTTTTTT. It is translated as CASSDNRGSTGELFF.

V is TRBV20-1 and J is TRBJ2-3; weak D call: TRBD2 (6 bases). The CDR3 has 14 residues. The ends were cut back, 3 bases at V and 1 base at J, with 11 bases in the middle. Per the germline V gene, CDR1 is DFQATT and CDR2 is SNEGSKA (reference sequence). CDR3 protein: CSASPPSGTDTQYF. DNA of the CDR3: TGCAGTGCTAGTCCGCCTAGCGGCACAGATACGCAGTATTTT.

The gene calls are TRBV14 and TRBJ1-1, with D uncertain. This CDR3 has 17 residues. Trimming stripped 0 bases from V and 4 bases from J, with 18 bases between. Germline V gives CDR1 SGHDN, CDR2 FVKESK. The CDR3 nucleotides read TGTGCCAGCAGCCAAGATCCCCAGGTAGGGTTGGGCACTGAAGCTTTCTTT. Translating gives CASSQDPQVGLGTEAFF.

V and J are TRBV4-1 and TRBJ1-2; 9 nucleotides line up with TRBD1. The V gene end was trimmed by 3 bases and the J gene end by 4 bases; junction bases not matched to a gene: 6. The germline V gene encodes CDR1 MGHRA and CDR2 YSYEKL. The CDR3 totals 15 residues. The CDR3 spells CASSQGPGQGYGYTF. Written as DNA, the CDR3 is TGCGCCAGCAGCCAGGGGCCGGGACAGGGCTATGGCTACACCTTC.

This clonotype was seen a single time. The CDR3 here is CSVESDEQYF. The CDR3 region has the DNA TGCAGCGTTGAATCCGACGAGCAGTACTTC. This chain links TRBV29-1 with TRBJ2-7; D uncertain. The CDR3 length is 10 residues. Germline values: CDR1 SQVTM, CDR2 ANQGSEA. Trimming removed 2 bases at V and 5 bases at J, with 4 bases between.